The 4 T cell receptor beta chains below all came from one sample that was sequenced in a study of human T cells and chemical hapten exposure listed by TCRdb under 2021. The sample's time point label, decoded: patch test 1, 2 weeks after DPC sensitization. In light of the paper, this sample's treatment or condition label describes: therapeutic diphenylcyclopropenone sensitization with weekly scalp DPC. The method behind the library was RACE. Sequencing was performed on a NextSeq 500. TCRdb took the public reads, trimmed them with fastp at Q25, ran MiXCR for clone calling and kept in-frame beta chains. Each entry merges the rows of one CDR3 protein and shows their most common DNA and genes. In all, the sample holds a few hundred thousand distinct CDR3 sequences, and approximately 5% of those were seen once. The ten biggest clones cover approximately 2.3% of the sample. This sample comprised whole blood, obtained in connection with sensitization to the hapten diphenylcyclopropenone (DPC). These receptors came from a woman in her forties or fifties with alopecia areata. Some clones in this sample may be carry-over from other donors' samples.

This clonotype came up many times. The chain combines TRBV24-1 with TRBJ2-2; no reliable D call. Germline V gene lookup returns CDR1 KGHDR and CDR2 SFDVKD. The CDR3 has 12 amino acids. V lost 5 bases and J lost 5, with 5 bases in between. CDR3 sequence reads: CATSGRTGELFF. DNA of the CDR3: TGTGCCACCAGTGGCCGGACCGGGGAGCTGTTTTTT.

This rearrangement joins TRBV5-1 to TRBJ2-3; tentative D call: TRBD1 (6 bases). The V and J ends lost 1 base and 2 bases respectively, with 11 bases between them. The CDR3 is 15 residues long. Per germline, CDR1 SGHRS and CDR2 YFSETQ. The CDR3 spells CASSLTGRNTDTQYF. The CDR3 DNA is TGCGCCAGCAGCTTGACAGGGCGCAACACAGATACGCAGTATTTT.

Many counts were recorded for this clonotype. The V and J genes are TRBV7-2 and TRBJ2-7; D is perhaps TRBD1 (5 bases). Trimming took 10 bases from V and 3 from J, leaving 7 bases between them. The germline V gene has CDR1 SGHTA and CDR2 FQGNSA. The CDR3 sequence is 10 residues long. The CDR3 here is CAIGDYEQYF. CDR3 bases: TGTGCCATAGGGGACTACGAGCAGTACTTC.

This clonotype was observed a few times. V usage is TRBV7-8 and J usage is TRBJ2-3, with a possible D match to TRBD2 (6 bases). The V end was cut by 5 bases, the J end by 1 base, with 16 bases between. From germline, CDR1 is SGHVS and CDR2 FQNEAQ. The CDR3 has 16 amino acids. The CDR3 sequence: CASSPIGASGTDTQYF. CDR3 nucleotide sequence: TGTGCCAGCAGCCCGATTGGTGCTAGCGGCACAGATACGCAGTATTTT.